This is a list of T cell receptor beta chains from one sample in a study of radiation and T cells in renal cell carcinoma. TCRdb keeps only in-frame clones here, not all; method: immunoSEQ multiplex PCR. The data contain about 130,000 clones, about four fifths of them singletons. Sequencing used blood, obtained from a patient whose treatment included radiotherapy and nephrectomy. All receptors derive from a man between 45 and 60 years old with renal cell carcinoma. The CDR3 runs from the conserved cysteine through the conserved F or W. D genes are given only for firm matches. Clone size is stated in some rows and not others, as once, few, many or a class when expanded.

CDR3,DNA,V,D,size,J
CASSLGTGMNTEAFF,TGTGCCAGCAGCTTAGGTACAGGGATGAACACTGAAGCTTTCTTT,TRBV7-8,-,-,TRBJ1-1
CASSAQGYSGNTIYF,TGTGCCAGCAGCGCTCAGGGTTACTCTGGAAACACCATATATTTT,TRBV9,-,-,TRBJ1-3
CASRVQSETQYF,TGCGCCAGCAGGGTCCAATCGGAGACCCAGTACTTC,TRBV5-1,-,-,TRBJ2-5
CASSLGPSADTQYF,TGTGCCAGCAGCTTAGGTCCTAGCGCGGATACGCAGTATTTT,TRBV11-3,-,-,TRBJ2-3
CASSEIRTGGGPFF,TGTGCCAGCAGTGAGATACGGACAGGGGGCGGACCTTTCTTT,TRBV6-1,TRBD1,-,TRBJ1-1
CASSRAGESDTQYF,TGTGCCAGCAGTCGCGCGGGGGAATCGGATACGCAGTATTTT,TRBV28,TRBD2,-,TRBJ2-3
CASSLSSWGKGYTF,TGTGCCAGCAGTTTAAGTTCGTGGGGAAAGGGCTACACCTTC,TRBV28,-,-,TRBJ1-2
CASSVDRSDEQYF,TGTGCCAGCAGCGTCGACAGGTCTGACGAGCAGTACTTC,TRBV9,-,few,TRBJ2-7
CASSLQGANYGYTF,TGTGCCAGCAGTCTACAGGGGGCTAACTATGGCTACACCTTC,TRBV2,TRBD1,-,TRBJ1-2
CASSLVHGTTYEQYF,TGCGCCAGCAGCTTGGTTCACGGGACGACCTACGAGCAGTACTTC,TRBV5-1,-,-,TRBJ2-7
CASSRGLAGGQNEQFF,TGTGCCAGCAGCCGAGGACTAGCGGGGGGTCAGAATGAGCAGTTCTTC,TRBV6-4,TRBD2,-,TRBJ2-1